This TCR beta chain was captured by sequencing in a study of early T cells in non-severe SARS-CoV-2 infection. In the study overall: Chains from this unsorted whole-blood bulk RNA could not be paired.

Study-wide points: Matching with VDJdb favored anti-spike CD8 responses (missing private and CD4 specificities).

Losses at the gene ends were 5 bases for V and 8 bases for J; bases not matched to a gene: 8. Germline V gives CDR1 SGHTA, CDR2 FQGNSA. This CDR3 spans 13 amino acids. This clonotype was counted at least ten times. The antigen is not known. As part of library construction, unique molecular identifiers were attached to individual cDNA molecules. TCRdb redid the calling of the 5' RACE reads with MiXCR, one entry per CDR3 protein. This table has about 82,000 distinct CDR3 sequences, around 13% appearing once. Specimen: whole blood. This clonotype originated in an adult who was a healthcare worker with PCR-confirmed SARS-CoV-2 infection or an uninfected control (not recorded which). The chain recombines TRBV7-2 with TRBJ1-2, with 7 bases fitting TRBD1. As DNA, the CDR3 is TGTGCCAGCAGCCAGGACACAGGGGCCGGCTACACCTTC. Translated, it gives CASSQDTGAGYTF.